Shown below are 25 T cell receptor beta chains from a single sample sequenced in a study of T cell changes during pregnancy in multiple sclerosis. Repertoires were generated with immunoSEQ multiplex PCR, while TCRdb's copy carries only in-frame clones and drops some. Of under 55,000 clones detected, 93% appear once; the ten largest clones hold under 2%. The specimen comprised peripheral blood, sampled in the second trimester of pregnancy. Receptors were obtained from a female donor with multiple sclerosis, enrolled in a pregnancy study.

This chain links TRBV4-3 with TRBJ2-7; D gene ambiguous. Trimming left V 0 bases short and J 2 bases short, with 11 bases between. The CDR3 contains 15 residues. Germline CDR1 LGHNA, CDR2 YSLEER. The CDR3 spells CASSQDRGSPYEQYF. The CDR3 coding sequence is TGCGCCAGCAGCCAAGATCGCGGCTCACCCTACGAGCAGTACTTC.

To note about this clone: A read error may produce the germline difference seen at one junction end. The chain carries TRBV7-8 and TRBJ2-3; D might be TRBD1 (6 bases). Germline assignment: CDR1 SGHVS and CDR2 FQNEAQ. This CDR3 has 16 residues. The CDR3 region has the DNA TGTGCCAGCAGTTTAGTCGCAGGGGTAGTCGCAGATACGCAGTATTTT. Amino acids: CASSLVAGVVADTQYF.

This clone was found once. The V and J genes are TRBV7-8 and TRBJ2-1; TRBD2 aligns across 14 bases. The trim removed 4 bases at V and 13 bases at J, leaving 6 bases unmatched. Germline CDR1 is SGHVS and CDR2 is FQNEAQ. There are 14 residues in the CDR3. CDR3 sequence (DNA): TGTGCCAGCAGCTCGACCGGGACTAGCGGGAGTCAGTTCTTC. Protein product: CASSSTGTSGSQFF.

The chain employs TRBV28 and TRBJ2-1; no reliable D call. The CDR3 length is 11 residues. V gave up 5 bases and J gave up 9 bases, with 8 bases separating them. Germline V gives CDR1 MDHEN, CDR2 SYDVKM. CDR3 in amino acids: CASSGLSEQFF. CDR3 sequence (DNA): TGTGCCAGCAGTGGTCTTAGTGAGCAGTTCTTC.

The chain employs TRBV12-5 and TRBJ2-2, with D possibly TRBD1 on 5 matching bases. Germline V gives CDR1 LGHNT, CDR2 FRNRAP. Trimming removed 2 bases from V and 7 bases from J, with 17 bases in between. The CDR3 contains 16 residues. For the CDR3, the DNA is TGTGCTAGTGGTTTGCGAGCAGGGTACCGAGGCGGGGAGCTGTTTTTT. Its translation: CASGLRAGYRGGELFF. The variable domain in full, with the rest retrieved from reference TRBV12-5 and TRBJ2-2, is DARVTQTPRHKVTEMGQEVTMRCQPILGHNTVFWYRQTMMQGLELLAYFRNRAPLDDSGMPKDRFSAEMPDATLATLKIQPSEPRDSAVYFCASGLRAGYRGGELFFGEGSRLTVL.

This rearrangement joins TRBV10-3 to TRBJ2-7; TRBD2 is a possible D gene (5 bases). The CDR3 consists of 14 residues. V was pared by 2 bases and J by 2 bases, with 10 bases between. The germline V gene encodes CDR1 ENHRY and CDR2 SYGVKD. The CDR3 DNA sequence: TGTGCCATCAGTGAGAGGACTGCCGCCTACGAGCAGTACTTC. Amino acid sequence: CAISERTAAYEQYF.

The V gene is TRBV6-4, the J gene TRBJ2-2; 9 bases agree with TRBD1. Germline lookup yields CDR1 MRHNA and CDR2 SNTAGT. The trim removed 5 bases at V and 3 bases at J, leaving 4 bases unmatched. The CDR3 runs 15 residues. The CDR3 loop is CASSPRTGDTGELFF. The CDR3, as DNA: TGTGCCAGCAGTCCACGGACAGGGGACACCGGGGAGCTGTTTTTT.

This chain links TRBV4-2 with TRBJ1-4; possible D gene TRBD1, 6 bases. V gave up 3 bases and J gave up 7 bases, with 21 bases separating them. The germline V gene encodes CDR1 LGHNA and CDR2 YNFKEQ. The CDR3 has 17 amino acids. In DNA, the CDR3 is TGTGCCAGCAGCCACAAAGGGTCGGACAGTTCTTTTGAAAAACTGTTTTTT. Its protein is CASSHKGSDSSFEKLFF.

The CDR3: CASSEGDRVVDTQYF. CDR3 sequence (DNA): TGCGCCAGCAGTGAAGGGGACAGGGTTGTGGATACGCAGTATTTT. The chain combines TRBV5-1 with TRBJ2-3; the match to TRBD1 covers 9 bases. Germline assignment: CDR1 SGHRS and CDR2 YFSETQ. This CDR3 is 15 amino acids long. V shed 5 bases, J shed 6 bases, and the junction held 10 bases outside the gene matches.

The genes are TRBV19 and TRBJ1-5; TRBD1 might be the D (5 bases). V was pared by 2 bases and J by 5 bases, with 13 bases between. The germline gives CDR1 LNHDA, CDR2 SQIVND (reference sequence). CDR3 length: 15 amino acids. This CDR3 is CASSILSGFDQPQHF. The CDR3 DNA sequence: TGTGCCAGTAGTATACTCTCAGGGTTCGATCAGCCCCAGCATTTT.

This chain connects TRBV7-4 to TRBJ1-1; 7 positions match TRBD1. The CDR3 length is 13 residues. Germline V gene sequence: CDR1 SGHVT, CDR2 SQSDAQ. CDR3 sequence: CATEGQKVTEAFF. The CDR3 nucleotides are TGTGCGACCGAGGGACAGAAAGTCACTGAAGCTTTCTTT.

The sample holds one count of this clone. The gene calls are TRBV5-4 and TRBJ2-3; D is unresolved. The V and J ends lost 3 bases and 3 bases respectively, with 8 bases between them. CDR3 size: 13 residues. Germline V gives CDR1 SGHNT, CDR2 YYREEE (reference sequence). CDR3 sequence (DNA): TGTGCCAGCAGCTCGTTTTTGACAGATACGCAGTATTTT. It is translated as CASSSFLTDTQYF.

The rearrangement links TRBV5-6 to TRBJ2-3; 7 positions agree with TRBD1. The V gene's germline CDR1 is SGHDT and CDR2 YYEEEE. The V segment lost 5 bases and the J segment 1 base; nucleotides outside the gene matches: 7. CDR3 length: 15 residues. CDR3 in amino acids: CASSQPGQRTDTQYF. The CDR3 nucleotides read TGTGCCAGCAGTCAACCGGGACAGCGCACAGATACGCAGTATTTT.

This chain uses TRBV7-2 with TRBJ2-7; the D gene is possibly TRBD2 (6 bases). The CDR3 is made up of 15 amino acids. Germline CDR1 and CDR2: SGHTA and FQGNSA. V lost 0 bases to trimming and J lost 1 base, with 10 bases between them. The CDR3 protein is CASSLAGGGSYEQYF. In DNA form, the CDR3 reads TGTGCCAGCAGCTTAGCGGGAGGAGGTTCCTACGAGCAGTACTTC.

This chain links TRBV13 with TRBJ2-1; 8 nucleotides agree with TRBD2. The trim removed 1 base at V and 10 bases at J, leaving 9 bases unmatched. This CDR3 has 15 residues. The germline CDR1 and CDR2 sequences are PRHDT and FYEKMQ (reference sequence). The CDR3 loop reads CASSLVGLARREQFF. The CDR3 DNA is TGTGCCAGCAGCTTAGTTGGACTAGCTCGTCGCGAGCAGTTCTTC.

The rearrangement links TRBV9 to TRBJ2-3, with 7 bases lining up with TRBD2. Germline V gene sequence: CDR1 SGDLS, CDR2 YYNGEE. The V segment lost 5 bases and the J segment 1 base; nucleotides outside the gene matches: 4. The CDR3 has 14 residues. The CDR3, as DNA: TGTGCCAGCAGTTCCCGGGGGGGCACAGATACGCAGTATTTT. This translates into CASSSRGGTDTQYF. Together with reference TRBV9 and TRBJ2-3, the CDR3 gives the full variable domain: DSGVTQTPKHLITATGQRVTLRCSPRSGDLSVYWYQQSLDQGLQFLIQYYNGEERAKGNILERFSAQQFPDLHSELNLSSLELGDSALYFCASSSRGGTDTQYFGPGTRLTVL.

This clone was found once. In DNA form, the CDR3 reads TGTGCCAGCAGTTCTACGGGATTCAACTACAATGAGCAGTTCTTC. Amino acids: CASSSTGFNYNEQFF. V is TRBV27 and J is TRBJ2-1, with TRBD2 as a possible D gene (5 bases). CDR3 length equals 15 residues. The V gene's germline CDR1 is MNHEY and CDR2 SMNVEV (reference sequence). V was cut by 4 bases and J by 3 bases, with 13 bases left in between.

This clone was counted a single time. CDR3 DNA sequence: TGTGCCAGCAGCGTAGGGAGTAGCATAAGTACAGATACGCAGTATTTT. It translates to CASSVGSSISTDTQYF. V usage is TRBV9 and J usage is TRBJ2-3, with D hard to call. The CDR3 runs to 16 residues. CDR1 SGDLS and CDR2 YYNGEE come from the germline V gene. V was shortened by 0 bases and J by 3 bases, with 14 bases between the two germline ends.

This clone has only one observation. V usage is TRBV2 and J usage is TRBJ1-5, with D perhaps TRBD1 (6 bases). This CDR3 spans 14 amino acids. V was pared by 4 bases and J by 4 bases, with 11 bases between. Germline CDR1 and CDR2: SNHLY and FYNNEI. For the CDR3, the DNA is TGTGCCAGCAGTGTGTCTACAGGGAATCAGCCCCAGCATTTT. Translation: CASSVSTGNQPQHF.

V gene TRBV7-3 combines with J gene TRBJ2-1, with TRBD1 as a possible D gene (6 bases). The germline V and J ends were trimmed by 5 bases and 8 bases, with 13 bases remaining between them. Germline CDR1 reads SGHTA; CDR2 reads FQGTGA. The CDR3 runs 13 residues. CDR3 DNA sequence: TGTGCCAGCAGCCTATTAGGGGGAGATGAGCAGTTCTTC. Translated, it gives CASSLLGGDEQFF.

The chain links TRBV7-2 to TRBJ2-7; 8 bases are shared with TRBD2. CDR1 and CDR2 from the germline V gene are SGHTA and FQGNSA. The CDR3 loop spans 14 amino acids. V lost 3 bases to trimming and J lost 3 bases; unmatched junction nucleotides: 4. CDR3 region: CASSFSSGGYEQYF. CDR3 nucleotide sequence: TGTGCCAGCAGCTTCTCGAGCGGGGGCTACGAGCAGTACTTC.

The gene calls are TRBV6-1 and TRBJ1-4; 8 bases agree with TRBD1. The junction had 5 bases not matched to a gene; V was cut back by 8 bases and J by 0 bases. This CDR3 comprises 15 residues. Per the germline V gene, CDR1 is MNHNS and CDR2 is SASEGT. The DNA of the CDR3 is TGTGCCAGCGCCCAGGGGGCCGCAACTAATGAAAAACTGTTTTTT. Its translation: CASAQGAATNEKLFF.

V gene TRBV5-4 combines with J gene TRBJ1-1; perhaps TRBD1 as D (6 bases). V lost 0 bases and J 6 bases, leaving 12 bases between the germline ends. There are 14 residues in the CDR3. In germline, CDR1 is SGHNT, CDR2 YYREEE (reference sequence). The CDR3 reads CASSLDGGRSEAFF. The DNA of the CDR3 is TGTGCCAGCAGCTTGGATGGGGGCAGGTCTGAAGCTTTCTTT.

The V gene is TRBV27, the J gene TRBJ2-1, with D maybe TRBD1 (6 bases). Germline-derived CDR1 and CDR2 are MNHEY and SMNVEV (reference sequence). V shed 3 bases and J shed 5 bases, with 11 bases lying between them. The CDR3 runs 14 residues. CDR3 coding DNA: TGTGCCAGCAGTTTGGTGGGGGCCGACAATGAGCAGTTCTTC. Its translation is CASSLVGADNEQFF.

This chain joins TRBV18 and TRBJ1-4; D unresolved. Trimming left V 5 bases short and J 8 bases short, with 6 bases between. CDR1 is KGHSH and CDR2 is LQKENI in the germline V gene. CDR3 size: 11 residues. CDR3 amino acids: CASSSQEKLFF. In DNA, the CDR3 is TGTGCCAGCTCATCGCAGGAAAAACTGTTTTTT. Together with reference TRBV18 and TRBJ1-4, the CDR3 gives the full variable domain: NAGVMQNPRHLVRRRGQEARLRCSPMKGHSHVYWYRQLPEEGLKFMVYLQKENIIDESGMPKERFSAEFPKEGPSILRIQQVVRGDSAAYFCASSSQEKLFFGSGTQLSVL.